One and the same sample provided the 4 T cell receptor beta chains below, sequenced in a study of cytomegalovirus exposure and HLA in healthy donors. Primers: 60 Vbeta forward and 13 Jbeta reverse. Sequencing was performed with immunoSEQ multiplex PCR; in TCRdb, only in-frame clones are kept and a portion is missing. This repertoire comprises over 150,000 clones; its ten largest clones make up 0.65% to 0.75%. Sequenced sample: PBMCs. The receptors derive from a boy younger than 18 in good health and CMV-seronegative.

The chain recombines TRBV10-2 with TRBJ2-3, with TRBD2 matching 9 bases. This CDR3 comprises 15 residues. Looked up from germline, CDR1 is WSHSY and CDR2 is SAAADI. V lost 6 bases, J lost 2 bases, and 6 bases stayed unmatched. The chain's CDR3 is CASRRQRGDTDTQYF. The DNA of the CDR3 is TGCGCCAGCAGGAGGCAGCGGGGGGACACAGATACGCAGTATTTT.

This sequence joins TRBV2 and TRBJ1-6; D is uncertain. The CDR3 is made up of 21 amino acids. In germline, CDR1 is SNHLY, CDR2 FYNNEI. V dropped 6 bases and J dropped 0 bases, with 27 bases sitting between them. CDR3 amino acids: CASSPPSEGLTPSSYNSPLHF. The DNA for the CDR3 is TGTGCCAGCAGCCCCCCATCGGAAGGACTCACACCTAGCTCCTATAATTCACCCCTCCACTTT.

V and J are TRBV4-2 and TRBJ1-6; D unclear. Germline values: CDR1 LGHNA, CDR2 YNFKEQ. CDR3 length: 15 amino acids. Trimming took off 5 bases at V and 6 bases at J, with 14 bases between the two ends. CDR3 in DNA: TGTGCCAGCAGCTTCGGTTATGCGCCTAATTCACCCCTCCACTTT. Translated, it gives CASSFGYAPNSPLHF.

V usage is TRBV6-1 and J usage is TRBJ1-1, with 8 bases lining up with TRBD1. CDR3 size: 15 residues. After removal of 3 bases from V and 12 bases from J, the junction contained 15 bases not matched to a gene. The germline CDR1 and CDR2 sequences are MNHNS and SASEGT. This chain's CDR3 is CASSDYWTGQEDTFF. The CDR3 DNA sequence: TGTGCCAGCAGTGACTATTGGACAGGGCAAGAAGACACTTTCTTT.